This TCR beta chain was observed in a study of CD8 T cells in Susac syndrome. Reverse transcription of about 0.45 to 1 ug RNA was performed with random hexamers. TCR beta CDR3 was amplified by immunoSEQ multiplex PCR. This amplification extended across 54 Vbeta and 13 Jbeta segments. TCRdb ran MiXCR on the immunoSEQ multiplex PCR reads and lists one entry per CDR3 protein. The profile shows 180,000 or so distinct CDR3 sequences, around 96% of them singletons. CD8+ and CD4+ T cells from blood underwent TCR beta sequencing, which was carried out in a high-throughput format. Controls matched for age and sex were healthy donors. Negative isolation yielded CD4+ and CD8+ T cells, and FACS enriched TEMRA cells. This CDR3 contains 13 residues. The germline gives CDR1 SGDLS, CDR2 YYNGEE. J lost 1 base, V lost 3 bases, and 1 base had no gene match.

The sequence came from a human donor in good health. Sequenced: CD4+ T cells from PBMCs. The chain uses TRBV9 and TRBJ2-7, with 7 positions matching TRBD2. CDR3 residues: CASSGTSSYEQYF. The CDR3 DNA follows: TGTGCCAGCAGCGGGACTAGTTCCTACGAGCAGTACTTC. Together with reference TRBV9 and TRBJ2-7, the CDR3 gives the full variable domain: DSGVTQTPKHLITATGQRVTLRCSPRSGDLSVYWYQQSLDQGLQFLIQYYNGEERAKGNILERFSAQQFPDLHSELNLSSLELGDSALYFCASSGTSSYEQYFGPGTRLTVT.